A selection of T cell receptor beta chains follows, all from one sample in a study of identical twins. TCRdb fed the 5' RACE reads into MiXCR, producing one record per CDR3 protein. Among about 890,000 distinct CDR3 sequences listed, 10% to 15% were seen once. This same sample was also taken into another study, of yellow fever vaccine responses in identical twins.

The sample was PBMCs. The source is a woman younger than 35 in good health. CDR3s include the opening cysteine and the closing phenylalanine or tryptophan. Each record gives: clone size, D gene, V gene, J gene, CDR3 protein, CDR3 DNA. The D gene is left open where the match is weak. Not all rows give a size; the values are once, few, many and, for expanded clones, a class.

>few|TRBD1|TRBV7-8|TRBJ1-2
CASSLDLGQGYGYTF
TGTGCCAGCAGCTTAGATTTAGGACAGGGCTATGGCTACACCTTC
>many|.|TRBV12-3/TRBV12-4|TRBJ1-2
CASSGGVVYGYTF
TGTGCCAGCAGCGGGGGGGTGGTCTATGGCTACACCTTC
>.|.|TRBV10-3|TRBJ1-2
CAISESGMSNYGYTF
TGTGCCATCAGTGAGTCCGGCATGTCTAACTATGGCTACACCTTC
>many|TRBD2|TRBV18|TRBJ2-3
CASLPLAGSTDTQYF
TGTGCCAGTTTACCGCTAGCGGGAAGTACAGATACGCAGTATTTT
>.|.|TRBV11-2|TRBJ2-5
CASSLEWMGETQYF
TGTGCCAGCAGCTTAGAGTGGATGGGAGAGACCCAGTACTTC
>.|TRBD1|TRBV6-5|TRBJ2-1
CASSTDRGLGEQFF
TGTGCCAGCAGTACCGACAGGGGTTTAGGGGAGCAGTTCTTC
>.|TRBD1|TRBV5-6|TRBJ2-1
CASSLKGQANEQFF
TGTGCCAGCAGCTTGAAGGGACAGGCCAATGAGCAGTTCTTC
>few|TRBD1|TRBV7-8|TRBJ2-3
CASSGGTGGTDTQYF
TGTGCCAGCAGCGGGGGGACAGGGGGGACAGATACGCAGTATTTT
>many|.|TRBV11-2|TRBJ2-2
CASSLMSGELFF
TGTGCCAGCAGCTTGATGAGCGGGGAGCTGTTTTTT
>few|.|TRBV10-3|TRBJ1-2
CAISESGRAYGYTF
TGTGCCATCAGTGAGTCGGGCAGGGCCTATGGCTACACCTTC
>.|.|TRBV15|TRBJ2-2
CATSRAGGSAGELFF
TGTGCCACCAGCAGAGCCGGGGGATCGGCCGGGGAGCTGTTTTTT
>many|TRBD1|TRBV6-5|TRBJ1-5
CASSSQTGSNQPQHF
TGTGCCAGCAGTTCTCAGACAGGGAGCAATCAGCCCCAGCATTTT
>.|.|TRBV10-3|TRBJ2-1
CAISDTSIDEQFF
TGTGCCATCAGCGATACTAGCATCGATGAGCAGTTCTTC
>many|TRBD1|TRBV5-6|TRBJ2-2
CASSSDRGTGELFF
TGTGCCAGCAGCTCCGACAGGGGCACCGGGGAGCTGTTTTTT
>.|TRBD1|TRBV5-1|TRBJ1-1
CASSLEGARAYFF
TGCGCCAGCAGCTTGGAGGGGGCTAGGGCATATTTCTTT
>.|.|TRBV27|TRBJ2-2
CASSISSSGELFF
TGTGCCAGCAGTATTTCTAGCTCTGGGGAGCTGTTTTTT
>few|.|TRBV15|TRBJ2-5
CATSRRRTAGSQETQYF
TGTGCCACCAGCAGAAGAAGGACAGCGGGTAGCCAAGAGACCCAGTACTTC
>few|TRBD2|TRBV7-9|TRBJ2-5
CASSFLAGVTETQYF
TGTGCCAGCAGCTTCCTAGCGGGAGTTACGGAGACCCAGTACTTC
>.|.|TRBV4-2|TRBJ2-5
CASSQEVGETQYF
TGTGCCAGCAGCCAAGAGGTTGGCGAGACCCAGTACTTC
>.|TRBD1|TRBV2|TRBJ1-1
CASSKRQGANTEAFF
TGTGCCAGCAGTAAACGACAGGGGGCGAACACTGAAGCTTTCTTT
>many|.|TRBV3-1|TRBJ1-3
CASSPPGGSNTIYF
TGTGCCAGCAGCCCCCCGGGAGGGTCGAACACCATATATTTT
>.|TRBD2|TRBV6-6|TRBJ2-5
CASVAGYQETQYF
TGTGCCAGCGTAGCGGGATATCAAGAGACCCAGTACTTC
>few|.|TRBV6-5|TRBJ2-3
CASSYTRPAGHSTDTQYF
TGTGCCAGCAGTTACACCCGGCCAGCGGGCCATAGCACAGATACGCAGTATTTT
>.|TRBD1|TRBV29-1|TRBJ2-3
CSVDGRGRDTQYF
TGCAGCGTTGATGGCAGGGGGCGAGATACGCAGTATTTT
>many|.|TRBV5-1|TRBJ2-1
CASSPPWNNEQFF
TGCGCCAGCAGCCCCCCTTGGAACAATGAGCAGTTCTTC
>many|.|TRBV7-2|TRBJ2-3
CASSLRRDRDTQYF
TGTGCCAGCAGCTTACGACGGGATAGAGATACGCAGTATTTT
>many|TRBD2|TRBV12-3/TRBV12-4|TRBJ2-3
CASSLGGGWNTDTQYF
TGTGCCAGCAGTTTAGGGGGGGGGTGGAACACAGATACGCAGTATTTT
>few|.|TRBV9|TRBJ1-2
CASSVTDSQGGYTF
TGTGCCAGCAGCGTAACCGACAGCCAGGGAGGCTACACCTTC
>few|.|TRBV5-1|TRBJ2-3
CASRGRTVTDTQYF
TGCGCCAGCAGAGGGCGGACGGTCACAGATACGCAGTATTTT
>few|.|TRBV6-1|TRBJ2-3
CASRASLYTDTQYF
TGTGCCAGCAGAGCAAGTTTATACACAGATACGCAGTATTTT
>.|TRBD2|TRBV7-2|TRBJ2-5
CASNLAGGIQETQYF
TGTGCCAGTAATCTAGCGGGGGGGATCCAAGAGACCCAGTACTTC
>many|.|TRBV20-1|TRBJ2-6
CSAREGSGANVLTF
TGCAGTGCCCGCGAAGGCTCTGGGGCCAACGTCCTGACTTTC
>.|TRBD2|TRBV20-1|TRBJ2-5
CSAAGTSFLETQYF
TGCAGTGCAGCCGGGACTAGCTTCTTAGAGACCCAGTACTTC
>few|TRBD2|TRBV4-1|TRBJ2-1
CASSQDWLRLAAKSSYNEQFF
TGCGCCAGCAGCCAAGATTGGCTACGGCTAGCGGCAAAGAGCTCCTACAATGAGCAGTTCTTC
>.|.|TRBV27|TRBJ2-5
CASTARGIGETQYF
TGTGCCAGCACCGCGAGGGGGATCGGGGAGACCCAGTACTTC
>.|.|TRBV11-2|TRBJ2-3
CASSPTPMGDSRYQYTDTQYF
TGTGCCAGCAGCCCGACGCCAATGGGGGACTCGAGATACCAATACACAGATACGCAGTATTTT
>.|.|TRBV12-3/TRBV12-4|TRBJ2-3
CASSLAGPSDTQYF
TGTGCCAGCAGTTTGGCGGGGCCGTCAGATACGCAGTATTTT
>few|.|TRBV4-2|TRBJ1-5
CASSQVWGKFSNQPQHF
TGTGCCAGCAGCCAAGTCTGGGGTAAATTTAGCAATCAGCCCCAGCATTTT
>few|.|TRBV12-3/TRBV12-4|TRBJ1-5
CASSQDSYNQPQHF
TGTGCCAGCAGTCAGGACAGCTACAATCAGCCCCAGCATTTT
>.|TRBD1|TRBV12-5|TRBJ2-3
CASGLGTGYSDTQYF
TGTGCTAGTGGTTTGGGGACAGGGTACTCGGATACGCAGTATTTT
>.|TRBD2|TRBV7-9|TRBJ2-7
CASSLSWLRESAYEQYF
TGTGCCAGCAGCTTATCTTGGCTGCGGGAGTCCGCCTACGAGCAGTACTTC
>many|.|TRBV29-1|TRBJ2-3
CSVRDDLSTDTQYF
TGCAGCGTTCGAGACGACCTGAGCACAGATACGCAGTATTTT
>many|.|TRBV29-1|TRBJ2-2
CSYYSRDTGELFF
TGCAGCTACTACTCACGGGACACCGGGGAGCTGTTTTTT
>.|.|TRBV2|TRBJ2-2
CASRLAPREGRTGELFF
TGTGCCAGCAGACTTGCGCCCAGGGAAGGGCGGACCGGGGAGCTGTTTTTT
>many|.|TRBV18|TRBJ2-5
CASSPNSQETQYF
TGTGCCAGCTCACCAAACAGCCAAGAGACCCAGTACTTC
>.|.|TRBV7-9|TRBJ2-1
CASSLVGKGGNEQFF
TGTGCCAGCAGCTTAGTAGGTAAAGGCGGCAACGAGCAGTTCTTC
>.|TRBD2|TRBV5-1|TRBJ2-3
CASSLVASGGRGTDTQYF
TGCGCCAGCAGCTTGGTAGCTAGCGGGGGCCGGGGCACAGATACGCAGTATTTT
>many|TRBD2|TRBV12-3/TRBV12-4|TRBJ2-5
CASRNGLAKETQYF
TGTGCCAGCAGGAACGGACTAGCAAAAGAGACCCAGTACTTC
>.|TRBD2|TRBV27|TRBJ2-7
CASSPIAGGPYEQYF
TGTGCCAGCAGTCCTATAGCGGGAGGGCCCTACGAGCAGTACTTC
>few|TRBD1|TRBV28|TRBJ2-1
CASTTGQGVRNEQFF
TGTGCCAGCACCACGGGACAGGGCGTACGAAATGAGCAGTTCTTC
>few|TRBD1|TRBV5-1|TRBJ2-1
CASSLSTGGGEQFF
TGCGCCAGCAGCCTTTCGACAGGGGGCGGTGAGCAGTTCTTC
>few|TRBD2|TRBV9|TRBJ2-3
CASSVGPSLREGTDTQYF
TGTGCCAGCAGCGTTGGTCCCTCCCTCCGGGAGGGAACAGATACGCAGTATTTT
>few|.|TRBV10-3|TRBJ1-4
CAISESRLEAEKLFF
TGTGCCATCAGTGAGTCCCGACTTGAGGCTGAAAAACTGTTTTTT
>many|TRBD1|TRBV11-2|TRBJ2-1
CASSLDVQGVSYNEQFF
TGTGCCAGCAGCTTAGACGTACAGGGGGTATCCTACAATGAGCAGTTCTTC
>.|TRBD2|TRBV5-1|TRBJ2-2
CASSLAGDRELFF
TGCGCCAGCAGCTTAGCGGGAGACAGGGAGCTGTTTTTT